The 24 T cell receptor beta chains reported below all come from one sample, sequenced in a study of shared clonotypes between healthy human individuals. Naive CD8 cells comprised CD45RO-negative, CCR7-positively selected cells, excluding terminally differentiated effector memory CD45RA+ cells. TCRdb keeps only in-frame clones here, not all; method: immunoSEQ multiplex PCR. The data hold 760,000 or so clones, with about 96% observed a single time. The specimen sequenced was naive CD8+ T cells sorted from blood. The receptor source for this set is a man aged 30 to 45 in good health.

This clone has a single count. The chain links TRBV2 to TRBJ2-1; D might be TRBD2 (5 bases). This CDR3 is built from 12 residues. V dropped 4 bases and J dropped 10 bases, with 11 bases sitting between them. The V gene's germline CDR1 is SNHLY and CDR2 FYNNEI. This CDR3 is CASSAGYREQFF. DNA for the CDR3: TGTGCCAGCAGTGCGGGGTACCGGGAGCAGTTCTTC.

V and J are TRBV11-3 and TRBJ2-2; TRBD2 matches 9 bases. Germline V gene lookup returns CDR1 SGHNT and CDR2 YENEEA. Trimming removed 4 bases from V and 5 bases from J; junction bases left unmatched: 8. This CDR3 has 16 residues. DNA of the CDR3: TGTGCCAGCAGCTCCCGGGACAGCGGGAGGACCGGGGAGCTGTTTTTT. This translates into CASSSRDSGRTGELFF.

The CDR3 sequence is CASSYATTGSYEQYF. CDR3 nucleotides: TGTGCCAGCAGTTACGCGACGACGGGCTCCTACGAGCAGTACTTC. V gene TRBV6-5 combines with J gene TRBJ2-7, with D unclear. Germline CDR1 and CDR2: MNHEY and SVGAGI. The V end was cut by 2 bases, the J end by 0 bases, with 11 bases between. The CDR3 is 15 amino acids.

CDR3 coding DNA: TGTGCCAGCAGCTTAGAACACTCCACGGGGCAGTACTTC. Protein: CASSLEHSTGQYF. This rearrangement joins TRBV11-3 to TRBJ2-7; no definite D call. Germline loops: CDR1 SGHNT, CDR2 YENEEA. V lost 0 bases, J lost 9 bases, and 12 bases lay in between. This CDR3 is built from 13 residues. The entire variable domain, with the rest obtained from reference TRBV11-3 and TRBJ2-7, is as follows: EAGVVQSPRYKIIEKKQPVAFWCNPISGHNTLYWYLQNLGQGPELLIRYENEEAVDDSQLPKDRFSAERLKGVDSTLKIQPAELGDSAVYLCASSLEHSTGQYFGPGTRLTVT.

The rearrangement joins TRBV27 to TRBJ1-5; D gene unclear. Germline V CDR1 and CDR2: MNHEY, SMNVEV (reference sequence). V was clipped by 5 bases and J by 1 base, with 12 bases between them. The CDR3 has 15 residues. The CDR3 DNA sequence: TGTGCCAGCAGTCCTTTCATAGGGAGCAATCAGCCCCAGCATTTT. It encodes CASSPFIGSNQPQHF.

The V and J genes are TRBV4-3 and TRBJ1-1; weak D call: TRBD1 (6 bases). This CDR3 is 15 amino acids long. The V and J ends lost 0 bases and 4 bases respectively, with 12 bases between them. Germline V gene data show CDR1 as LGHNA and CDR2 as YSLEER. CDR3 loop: CASSQDSGARTEAFF. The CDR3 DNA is TGCGCCAGCAGCCAAGATTCGGGGGCGCGCACTGAAGCTTTCTTT.

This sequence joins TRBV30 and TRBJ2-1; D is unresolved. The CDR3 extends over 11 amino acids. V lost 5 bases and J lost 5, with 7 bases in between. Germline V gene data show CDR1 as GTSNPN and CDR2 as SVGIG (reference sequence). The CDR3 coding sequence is TGTGCCTGGTTCCAGGACAATGAGCAGTTCTTC. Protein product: CAWFQDNEQFF.

The CDR3 nucleotides are TGTGCCACATGGGACAGGGAAGCTTTCTTT. Translation: CATWDREAFF. The gene calls are TRBV6-5 and TRBJ1-1; 8 bases map to TRBD1. This CDR3 region has 10 residues. With 10 bases clipped from V and 8 bases from J, the junction kept 3 bases outside the gene matches. Per the germline V gene, CDR1 is MNHEY and CDR2 is SVGAGI.

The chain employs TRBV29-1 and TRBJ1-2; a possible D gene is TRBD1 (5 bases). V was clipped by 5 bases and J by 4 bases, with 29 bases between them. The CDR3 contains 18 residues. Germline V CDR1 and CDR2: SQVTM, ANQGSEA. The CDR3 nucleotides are TGCAGCGTTTTCGGTACCATCCCGCATCTTGACAGAGTCTATGGCTACACCTTC. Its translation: CSVFGTIPHLDRVYGYTF.

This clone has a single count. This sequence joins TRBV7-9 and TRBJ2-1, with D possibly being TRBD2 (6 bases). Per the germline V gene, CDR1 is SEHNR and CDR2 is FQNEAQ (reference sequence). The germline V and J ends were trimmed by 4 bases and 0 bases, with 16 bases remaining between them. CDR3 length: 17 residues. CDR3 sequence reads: CASSSQEGSSSYNEQFF. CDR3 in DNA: TGTGCCAGCAGCTCCCAGGAGGGCTCCAGCTCCTACAATGAGCAGTTCTTC.

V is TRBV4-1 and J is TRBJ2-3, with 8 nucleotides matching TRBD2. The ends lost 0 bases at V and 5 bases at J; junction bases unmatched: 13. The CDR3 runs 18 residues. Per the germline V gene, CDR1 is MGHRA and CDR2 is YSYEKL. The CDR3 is CASSQDPPPAGVIDTQYF. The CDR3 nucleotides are TGCGCCAGCAGCCAAGATCCCCCTCCAGCGGGAGTAATAGATACGCAGTATTTT.

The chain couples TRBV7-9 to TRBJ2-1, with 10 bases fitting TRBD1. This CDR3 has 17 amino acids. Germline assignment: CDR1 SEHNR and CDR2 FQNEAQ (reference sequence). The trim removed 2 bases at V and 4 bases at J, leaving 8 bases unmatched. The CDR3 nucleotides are TGTGCCAGCAGCTTAACCGGGACAGGGGACCTGTACAATGAGCAGTTCTTC. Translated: CASSLTGTGDLYNEQFF.

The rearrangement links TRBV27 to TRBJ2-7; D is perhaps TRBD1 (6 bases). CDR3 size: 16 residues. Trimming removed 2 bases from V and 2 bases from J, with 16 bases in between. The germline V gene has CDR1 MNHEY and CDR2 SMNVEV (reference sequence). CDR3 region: CASSLRSLDRTYEQYF. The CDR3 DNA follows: TGTGCCAGCAGTTTAAGGAGTCTCGACAGGACCTACGAGCAGTACTTC.

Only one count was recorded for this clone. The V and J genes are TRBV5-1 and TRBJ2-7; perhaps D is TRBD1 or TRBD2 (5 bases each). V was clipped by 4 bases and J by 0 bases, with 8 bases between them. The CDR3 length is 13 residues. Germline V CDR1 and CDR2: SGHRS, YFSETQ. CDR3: CASSRDGSYEQYF. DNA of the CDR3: TGCGCCAGCAGCAGGGACGGCTCCTACGAGCAGTACTTC.

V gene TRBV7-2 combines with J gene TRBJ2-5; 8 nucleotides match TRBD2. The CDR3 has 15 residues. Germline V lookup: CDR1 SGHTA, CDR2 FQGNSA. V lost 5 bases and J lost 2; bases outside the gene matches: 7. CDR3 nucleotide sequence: TGTGCCAGCAGCCCGGGGGCGGGAGGACAAGAGACCCAGTACTTC. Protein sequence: CASSPGAGGQETQYF.

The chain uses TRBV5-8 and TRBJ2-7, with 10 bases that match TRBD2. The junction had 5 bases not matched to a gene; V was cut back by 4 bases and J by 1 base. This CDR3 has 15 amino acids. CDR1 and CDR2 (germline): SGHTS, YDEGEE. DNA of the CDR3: TGTGCCAGCAGCCATACTAGCGGGACGTCCTACGAGCAGTACTTC. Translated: CASSHTSGTSYEQYF.

The CDR3 region has the DNA TGCAGCGTTCCGGACCGGTCTAACTATGGCTACACCTTC. Protein: CSVPDRSNYGYTF. The chain recombines TRBV29-1 with TRBJ1-2; D is unclear. From germline, CDR1 is SQVTM and CDR2 ANQGSEA. With 5 bases removed from V and 0 bases from J, the gap between germline ends came to 10 bases. The CDR3 runs to 13 residues.

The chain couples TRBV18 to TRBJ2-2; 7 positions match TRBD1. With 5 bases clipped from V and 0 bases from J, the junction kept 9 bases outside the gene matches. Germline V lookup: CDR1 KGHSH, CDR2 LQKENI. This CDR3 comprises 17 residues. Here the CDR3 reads CASSSRDRRTNTGELFF. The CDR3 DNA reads TGTGCCAGCTCATCCAGGGACAGAAGAACGAACACCGGGGAGCTGTTTTTT.

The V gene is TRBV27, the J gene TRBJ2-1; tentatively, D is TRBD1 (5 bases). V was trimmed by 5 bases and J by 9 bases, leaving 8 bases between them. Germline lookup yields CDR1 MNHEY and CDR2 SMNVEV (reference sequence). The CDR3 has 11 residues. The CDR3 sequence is CASSKGFEQFF. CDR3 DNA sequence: TGTGCCAGCAGTAAGGGGTTTGAGCAGTTCTTC.

The CDR3 DNA reads as TGCAGCGCCCTAGGACTAGCGGGAGGGAAATCCCACGAGCAGTACTTC. This translates into CSALGLAGGKSHEQYF. The chain has TRBV29-1 and TRBJ2-7; 15 nucleotides match TRBD2. The CDR3 sequence is 16 residues long. V shed 7 bases, J shed 5 bases, and the junction held 12 bases outside the gene matches. Germline CDR1 reads SQVTM; CDR2 reads ANQGSEA.

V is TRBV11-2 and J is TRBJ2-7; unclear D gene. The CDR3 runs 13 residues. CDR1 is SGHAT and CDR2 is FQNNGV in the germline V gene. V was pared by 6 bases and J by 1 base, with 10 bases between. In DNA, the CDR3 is TGTGCCAGCAGTGAAACTATTTCCTACGAGCAGTACTTC. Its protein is CASSETISYEQYF. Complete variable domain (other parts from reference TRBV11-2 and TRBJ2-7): EAGVAQSPRYKIIEKRQSVAFWCNPISGHATLYWYQQILGQGPKLLIQFQNNGVVDDSQLPKDRFSAERLKGVDSTLKIQPAKLEDSAVYLCASSETISYEQYFGPGTRLTVT.

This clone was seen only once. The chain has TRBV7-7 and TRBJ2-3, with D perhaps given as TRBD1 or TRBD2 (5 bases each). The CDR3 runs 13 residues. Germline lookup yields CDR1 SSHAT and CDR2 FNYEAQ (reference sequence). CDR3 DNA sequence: TGTGCTAGCGCCAGGGAGATGGGAGATACGCAGTATTTT. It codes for CASAREMGDTQYF.

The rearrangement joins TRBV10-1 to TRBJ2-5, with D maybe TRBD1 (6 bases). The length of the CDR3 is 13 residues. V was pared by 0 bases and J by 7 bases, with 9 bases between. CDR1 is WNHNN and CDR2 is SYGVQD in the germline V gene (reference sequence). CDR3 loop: CASSESPGVTQYF. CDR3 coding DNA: TGCGCCAGCAGTGAGTCGCCAGGGGTGACCCAGTACTTC.

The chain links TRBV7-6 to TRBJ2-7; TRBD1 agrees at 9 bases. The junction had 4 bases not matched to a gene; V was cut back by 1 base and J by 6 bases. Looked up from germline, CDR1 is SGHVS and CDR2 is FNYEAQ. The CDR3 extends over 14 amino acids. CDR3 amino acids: CASSLGGTGIEQYF. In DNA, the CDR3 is TGTGCCAGCAGCTTAGGTGGGACAGGGATCGAGCAGTACTTC.